The T cell receptor (beta chain) under discussion was sequenced for a study of blood T cell repertoires in COVID-19. Across the whole study: Both acute and convalescent COVID-19 samples were obtained from the United States, Italy and Spain.

Germline V CDR1 and CDR2: SNHLY, FYNNEI. V lost 3 bases and J 0 bases, leaving 15 bases between the germline ends. The CDR3 is 16 amino acids. Libraries were prepared by immunoSEQ multiplex PCR; TCRdb keeps only in-frame clonotypes and omits some of them. This table has about 29,000 clones, 80% to 90% appearing once. The sample comprised peripheral blood. This clonotype originated in a woman older than 75 with COVID-19, enrolled during active disease. The chain links TRBV2 to TRBJ2-7; unclear D gene. The chain's CDR3 is CASSDGARMSSYEQYF. The DNA for the CDR3 is TGTGCCAGCAGTGATGGAGCCCGAATGAGCTCCTACGAGCAGTACTTC.